These T cell receptor beta chains were read from a single sample in a study of PD-1 blockade in classical Hodgkin lymphoma. Clones were read by immunoSEQ multiplex PCR, and TCRdb kept only the in-frame ones, dropping some. The sample has almost 30,000 clones, 70% to 90% seen once. The sequences come from CD4+ T cells from blood, collected before the fourth cycle of nivolumab. Every receptor here comes from a human donor with classical Hodgkin lymphoma. Each CDR3 is given with its conserved first and last residue. The order of the fields is D gene, clone size, J gene, V gene, CDR3 DNA, CDR3 protein. A D gene is named only where the DNA matches it firmly. Clone size is not always given. Where it is, it says once, few, many or a class for expanded clones.

-,-,TRBJ2-3,TRBV9,TGTGCCAGCAGCGTTGTTGCGTCCCTCGCTAGCACAGATACGCAGTATTTT,CASSVVASLASTDTQYF
TRBD1,-,TRBJ1-2,TRBV30,TGTGCCTGGGATTTGGGCGTAAACTCTTACAGGGGGCGCGGTGGCTACACCTTC,CAWDLGVNSYRGRGGYTF
TRBD2,-,TRBJ2-5,TRBV5-1,TGCGCCAGCAGCCCAACCGGACTAGCAGAGACCCAGTACTTC,CASSPTGLAETQYF
TRBD1,-,TRBJ2-6,TRBV28,TGTGCCAGCAGTATCCGGGACAGGGACTCTGGGGCCAACGTCCTGACTTTC,CASSIRDRDSGANVLTF
-,-,TRBJ1-1,TRBV21-1,TGTGCCAGCGGGATAAGATTGAACACTGAAGCTTTCTTT,CASGIRLNTEAFF
TRBD1,-,TRBJ2-5,TRBV4-2,TGTGCCAGCAGCCGGAAACAGGGGCTTGGGGGAGAGACCCAGTACTTC,CASSRKQGLGGETQYF
TRBD1,-,TRBJ2-7,TRBV5-1,TGTGCCAGCAAAGAGGGGGCAGGCTCCTACGAGCAGTACTTC,CASKEGAGSYEQYF
-,-,TRBJ2-5,TRBV20-1,TGCAGTGCTGTGGGTCCCGGGGCCCAGTACTTC,CSAVGPGAQYF
-,-,TRBJ2-5,TRBV10-2,TGCGCTAAAACAGGGGGGGGGAAGAGCGAGACCCAGTACTTC,CAKTGGGKSETQYF
-,-,TRBJ2-2,TRBV5-1,TGCGCCAGCAGCTTGGTAGGGTCGAACACCGGGGAGCTGTTTTTT,CASSLVGSNTGELFF
TRBD1,once,TRBJ1-1,TRBV7-2,TGTGCCAGCAGCTTAGTCCCAGGGGGCACTGAAGCTTTCTTT,CASSLVPGGTEAFF
TRBD1,-,TRBJ1-2,TRBV9,TGTGCCAGCAACGGTCAGGAGGACAGGGTATCGAGTGGCTACACCTTC,CASNGQEDRVSSGYTF
-,-,TRBJ2-1,TRBV7-3,TGTGCCAGCAGCTTATCGGCCCGCGGGGCAAAGGGGGGTAATGAGCAGTTCTTC,CASSLSARGAKGGNEQFF
TRBD1,-,TRBJ1-6,TRBV30,TGTGCCTGGAGTGTCGGGGTGACTCAGGGGGGTAATTCACCCCTCCACTTT,CAWSVGVTQGGNSPLHF
-,-,TRBJ1-1,TRBV12-5,TGTGCTAGTGGTTTGAGCCGCCGTACTGAAGCTTTCTTT,CASGLSRRTEAFF
TRBD2,-,TRBJ2-2,TRBV5-6,TGTGCCAGCAGCCTAGCGGGGGGACTGCTTACCGGGGAGCTGTTTTTT,CASSLAGGLLTGELFF
-,-,TRBJ2-1,TRBV5-1,TGCGCCAGCAGCTTGGATGGGATCTCCTACAATGAGCAGTTCTTC,CASSLDGISYNEQFF
TRBD1,-,TRBJ2-1,TRBV27,TGTGCCAGCAGTCGCAGGGGGAGATTGTTGCATGAGCAGTTCTTC,CASSRRGRLLHEQFF
-,few,TRBJ1-5,TRBV7-9,TGTGCCAGCAGCTTAGACGGGTTAATAGGCAATCAGCCCCAGCATTTT,CASSLDGLIGNQPQHF
-,-,TRBJ2-5,TRBV7-9,TGTGCCAGCAGTCTCCCGGTGGGGAGAGAGACCCAGTACTTC,CASSLPVGRETQYF
-,-,TRBJ2-6,TRBV19,TGTGCCAGTACCCTCCGAGAGGGTACTGGGGCCAACGTCCTGACTTTC,CASTLREGTGANVLTF
TRBD1,-,TRBJ1-2,TRBV30,TGTGCCTGGAAGGGGACAGGGGTATACTATGGCTACACCTTC,CAWKGTGVYYGYTF
-,-,TRBJ2-3,TRBV6-5,TGTGCCAGCAGTTACTCCCCAGGGAGGACGGATACGCAGTATTTT,CASSYSPGRTDTQYF
TRBD1,-,TRBJ1-2,TRBV5-1,TGCGCCAGCAGCCAAGGAGAGGGGGCGCGGAATGGCTACACCTTC,CASSQGEGARNGYTF
-,-,TRBJ2-6,TRBV6-5,TGTGCCAGCACCAACACGGGCTCTGGGGCCAACGTCCTGACTTTC,CASTNTGSGANVLTF
TRBD1,-,TRBJ1-1,TRBV7-9,TGTGCCAGCAGCTTAGTCTCCGGACAGGTGAGAGCTTTCTTT,CASSLVSGQVRAFF